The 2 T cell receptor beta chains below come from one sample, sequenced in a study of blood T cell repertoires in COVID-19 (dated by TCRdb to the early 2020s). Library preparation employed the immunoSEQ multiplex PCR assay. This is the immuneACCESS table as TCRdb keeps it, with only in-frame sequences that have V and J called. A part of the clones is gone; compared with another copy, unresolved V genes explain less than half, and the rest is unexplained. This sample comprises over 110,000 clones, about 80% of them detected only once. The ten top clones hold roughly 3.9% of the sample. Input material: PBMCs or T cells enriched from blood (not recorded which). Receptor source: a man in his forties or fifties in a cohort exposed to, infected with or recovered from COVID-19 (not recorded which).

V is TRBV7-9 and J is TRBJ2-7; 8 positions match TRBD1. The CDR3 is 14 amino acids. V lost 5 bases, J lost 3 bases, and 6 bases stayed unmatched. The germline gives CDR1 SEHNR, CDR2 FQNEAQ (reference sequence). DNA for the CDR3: TGTGCCAGCAGCCCGCGGACAGGGAACTACGAGCAGTACTTC. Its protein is CASSPRTGNYEQYF.

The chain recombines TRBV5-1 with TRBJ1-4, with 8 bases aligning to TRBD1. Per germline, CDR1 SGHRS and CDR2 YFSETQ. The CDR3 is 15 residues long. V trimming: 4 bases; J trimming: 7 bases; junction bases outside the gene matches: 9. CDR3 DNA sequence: TGCGCCAGCAGCCCTGACAGGGGATTAGTTGAAAAACTGTTTTTT. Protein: CASSPDRGLVEKLFF.